This section outlines one T cell receptor (beta chain) sequence together with its context. The antigen remains unidentified. This entry comes from a study of cytomegalovirus exposure and HLA in healthy donors. Study results and caveats: Accounts indicate the classifier identified cytomegalovirus status with strong specificity and sensitivity. A missense variant in DCLRE1C was later tied to TCR beta V- and J-gene trimming. The study designated roughly 150 TCR beta chains cytomegalovirus-associated.

Germline V CDR1 and CDR2: LNHDA, SQIVND (reference sequence). Trimming took off 7 bases at V and 0 bases at J, with 15 bases between the two ends. This CDR3 region has 15 residues. PCR amplification relied on 60 Vbeta primers (plus 13 Jbeta primers). Clones were read by immunoSEQ multiplex PCR, and TCRdb kept only the in-frame ones, dropping some. The profile covers about 100,000 clones, with approximately 71% appearing a single time and roughly 9.6% taken by the ten largest. The source of this sequence is a male donor in good health and CMV-seropositive. Sequenced sample: PBMCs. The gene calls are TRBV19 and TRBJ1-2, with a weak D call TRBD1 (5 bases). CDR3 sequence (DNA): TGTGCCAGTACCGCCGGCCAGGGTGCTAACTATGGCTACACCTTC. It is translated as CASTAGQGANYGYTF.